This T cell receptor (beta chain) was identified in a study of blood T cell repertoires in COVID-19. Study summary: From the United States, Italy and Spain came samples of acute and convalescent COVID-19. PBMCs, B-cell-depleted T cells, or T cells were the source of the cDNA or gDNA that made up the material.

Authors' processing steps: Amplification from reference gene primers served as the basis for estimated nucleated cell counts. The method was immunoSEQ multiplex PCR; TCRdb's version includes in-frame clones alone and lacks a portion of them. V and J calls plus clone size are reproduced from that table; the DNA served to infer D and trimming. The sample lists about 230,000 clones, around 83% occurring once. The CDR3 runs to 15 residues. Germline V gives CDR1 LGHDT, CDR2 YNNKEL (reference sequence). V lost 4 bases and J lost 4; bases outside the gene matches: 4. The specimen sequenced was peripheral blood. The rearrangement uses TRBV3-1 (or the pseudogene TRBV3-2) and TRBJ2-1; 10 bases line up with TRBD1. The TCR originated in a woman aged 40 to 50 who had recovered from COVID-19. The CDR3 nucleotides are TGTGCCAGCAGCCTGGGGACAGGGGATTACAATGAGCAGTTCTTC. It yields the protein CASSLGTGDYNEQFF.